One sample yielded the 17 T cell receptor beta chains listed below, sequenced in a study of T cell repertoires in cytomegalovirus infection. TCRdb redid the calling of the reads with MiXCR, one entry per CDR3 protein. The sample consists of a few hundred thousand distinct CDR3 sequences, 26% of them appearing once. The sample comprised PBMCs. These receptors came from a human donor in good health (CMV status not recorded). Some clones in this sample may be carry-over from other donors' samples.

The chain is built from TRBV6-2 or TRBV6-3 and TRBJ1-2, with D maybe TRBD1 (6 bases). This CDR3 comprises 11 residues. Germline lookup yields CDR1 MNHEY and CDR2 SVGEGT. Trimming removed 5 bases at V and 8 bases at J, with 9 bases between. The CDR3 is CASSGGNGYTF. CDR3 nucleotide sequence: TGTGCCAGCAGTGGGGGCAACGGCTACACCTTC.

Only a few counts were recorded for this clonotype. The J gene is TRBJ1-1, the V gene TRBV19; D is unresolved. V gave up 7 bases and J gave up 3 bases, with 12 bases separating them. This CDR3 is 13 amino acids long. The germline CDR1 and CDR2 sequences are LNHDA and SQIVND (reference sequence). The CDR3 DNA follows: TGTGCCAGTACCCGGGCTGGGGACACTGAAGCTTTCTTT. It yields the protein CASTRAGDTEAFF. The full variable domain, in which reference TRBV19 and TRBJ1-1 provide the parts outside the CDR3, is DGGITQSPKYLFRKEGQNVTLSCEQNLNHDAMYWYRQDPGQGLRLIYYSQIVNDFQKGDIAEGYSVSREKKESFPLTVTSAQKNPTAFYLCASTRAGDTEAFFGQGTRLTVV.

This clonotype was recorded many times. Mismatch with germline at one junction end may stem from a read error. The chain has TRBV7-2 and TRBJ1-2; maybe TRBD1 (5 bases). Per the germline V gene, CDR1 is SGHTA and CDR2 is FQGNSA. The CDR3 extends over 12 amino acids. The CDR3 DNA sequence: TGTGCCAGCAGCTTAGATGGGGGTGGCGACACCTTC. It yields the protein CASSLDGGGDTF.

A few counts support this clonotype. This rearrangement joins TRBV7-9 to TRBJ2-4; D possibly matches TRBD1 or TRBD2 (5 bases each). The CDR3 runs to 13 residues. Germline CDR1 SEHNR, CDR2 FQNEAQ (reference sequence). V lost 1 base and J 8 bases, leaving 9 bases between the germline ends. The CDR3 sequence: CASSLDQGHIQYF. The CDR3 DNA sequence: TGTGCCAGCAGCTTAGACCAGGGACACATTCAGTACTTC.

This chain joins TRBV5-1 and TRBJ2-7; 7 bases map to TRBD1. The V and J ends lost 6 bases and 3 bases, in that order; junction bases with no gene match: 12. Germline V gene data show CDR1 as SGHRS and CDR2 as YFSETQ. The length of the CDR3 is 15 residues. CDR3 sequence (DNA): TGCGCCAGCAAAAGGCAGGGGGAAGTTGTCTACGAGCAGTACTTC. Its protein product is CASKRQGEVVYEQYF.

This clonotype occurred a few times. This chain links TRBV5-4 with TRBJ2-1, with TRBD2 matching over 11 bases. The CDR3 has 15 amino acids. Germline V CDR1 and CDR2: SGHNT, YYREEE (reference sequence). V shed 0 bases, J shed 7 bases, and the junction held 3 bases outside the gene matches. As DNA, the CDR3 is TGTGCCAGCAGCTTGGAGCTAGCGGGGGGTAATGAGCAGTTCTTC. This sequence encodes CASSLELAGGNEQFF.

For the CDR3, the DNA is TGTGCCAGCAGCTTGGGACAGGGGACTGAAAAACTGTTTTTT. It codes for CASSLGQGTEKLFF. This rearrangement joins TRBV7-2 to TRBJ1-4; TRBD1 matches 10 bases. Germline trimming cut 3 bases from V and 7 bases from J; bases unmatched to any gene: 2. The CDR3 runs 14 residues. Germline CDR1 and CDR2: SGHTA and FQGNSA.

In its sample, this clonotype was seen a few times. The J gene is TRBJ1-5, the V gene TRBV6-1, with a possible D match to TRBD1 (5 bases). Trimming left V 6 bases short and J 7 bases short, with 22 bases between. The CDR3 consists of 16 residues. Germline V gene sequence: CDR1 MNHNS, CDR2 SASEGT. The CDR3 is CASSRTQNMGLQPQHF. CDR3 nucleotide sequence: TGTGCCAGCAGCCGTACGCAGAACATGGGACTACAGCCCCAGCATTTT.

The rearrangement uses TRBV19 and TRBJ2-1; D perhaps matches TRBD2 (5 bases). The germline V and J ends were trimmed by 0 bases and 0 bases, with 9 bases remaining between them. The V gene's germline CDR1 is LNHDA and CDR2 SQIVND (reference sequence). The CDR3 contains 16 residues. This CDR3 is CASSIDFSGSYNEQFF. CDR3 DNA sequence: TGTGCCAGTAGTATAGATTTCAGCGGCTCCTACAATGAGCAGTTCTTC.

This chain uses TRBV30 with TRBJ2-7, with 7 positions matching TRBD1. V trimming: 0 bases; J trimming: 3 bases; junction bases outside the gene matches: 8. There are 15 residues in the CDR3. The germline gives CDR1 GTSNPN, CDR2 SVGIG (reference sequence). The chain's CDR3 is CAWSVPGGPLYEQYF. In DNA, the CDR3 is TGTGCCTGGAGTGTACCAGGGGGACCTCTCTACGAGCAGTACTTC.

The chain recombines TRBV12-3 or TRBV12-4 with TRBJ2-5; TRBD1 matches at 9 bases. The V segment lost 5 bases and the J segment 1 base; nucleotides outside the gene matches: 5. The length of the CDR3 is 15 residues. This chain's CDR3 is CASSPTGGVQETQYF. CDR3 bases: TGTGCCAGCAGTCCGACAGGGGGAGTCCAAGAGACCCAGTACTTC.

The gene calls are TRBV5-6 and TRBJ2-5; perhaps TRBD1 as D (6 bases). The CDR3 loop spans 17 amino acids. Germline V CDR1 and CDR2: SGHDT, YYEEEE. V was pared by 0 bases and J by 0 bases, with 15 bases between. This chain's CDR3 is CASSLDASGVYQETQYF. The DNA for the CDR3 is TGTGCCAGCAGCTTGGATGCGTCAGGGGTGTACCAAGAGACCCAGTACTTC.

The V call is TRBV5-4, the J call TRBJ2-7; D call uncertain. The CDR3 consists of 14 residues. Germline V CDR1 and CDR2: SGHNT, YYREEE (reference sequence). Trimming pared 4 bases from V and 5 bases from J, leaving 16 bases between. CDR3 protein: CASSPGGSSHEQYF. CDR3 DNA: TGTGCCAGCAGCCCAGGCGGCAGTTCCCACGAGCAGTACTTC.

The table lists this clonotype with a few counts. The junction shows a germline mismatch at one end, possibly a read error. The chain is built from TRBV28 and TRBJ1-1; weak D call: TRBD1 (5 bases). Germline V gene sequence: CDR1 MDHEN, CDR2 SYDVKM. The CDR3 runs 14 residues. CDR3 protein: CASGGAIGGTEAFF. CDR3 bases: TGCGCCTCCGGAGGGGCGATTGGTGGGACTGAAGCTTTCTTT.

This clonotype was seen ten or more times. The CDR3 bases are TGTGCCAGCAGCTCCGGCCTCGACCGAAGAGCTTTCTTT. Translating gives CASSSGLDRRAFF. This chain joins TRBV28 and TRBJ1-1, with unresolved D. The CDR3 runs to 13 residues. Germline assignment: CDR1 MDHEN and CDR2 SYDVKM. V was cut by 6 bases and J by 10 bases, with 18 bases left in between.

Only a few counts were recorded for this clonotype. V gene TRBV20-1 combines with J gene TRBJ1-5; 10 nucleotides line up with TRBD1. Losses at the gene ends were 0 bases for V and 5 bases for J; bases not matched to a gene: 4. Germline lookup yields CDR1 DFQATT and CDR2 SNEGSKA (reference sequence). This CDR3 has 15 amino acids. The CDR3 bases are TGCAGTGCTAGAGACCGGGACAGGGGTCATCAGCCCCAGCATTTT. Translated, it gives CSARDRDRGHQPQHF.

This clonotype was seen many times. This CDR3 reads CASSRSGLAGGGGEQFF. CDR3 in DNA: TGTGCCAGCAGCCGGTCCGGACTAGCGGGAGGAGGTGGTGAGCAGTTCTTC. The chain links TRBV7-2 to TRBJ2-1, with 14 bases matching TRBD2. The germline V gene encodes CDR1 SGHTA and CDR2 FQGNSA. The CDR3 totals 17 residues. V trimming: 5 bases; J trimming: 9 bases; junction bases outside the gene matches: 12. Full variable domain (rest looked up from reference TRBV7-2 and TRBJ2-1): GAGVSQSPSNKVTEKGKDVELRCDPISGHTALYWYRQSLGQGLEFLIYFQGNSAPDKSGLPSDRFSAERTGGSVSTLTIQRTQQEDSAVYLCASSRSGLAGGGGEQFFGPGTRLTVL.